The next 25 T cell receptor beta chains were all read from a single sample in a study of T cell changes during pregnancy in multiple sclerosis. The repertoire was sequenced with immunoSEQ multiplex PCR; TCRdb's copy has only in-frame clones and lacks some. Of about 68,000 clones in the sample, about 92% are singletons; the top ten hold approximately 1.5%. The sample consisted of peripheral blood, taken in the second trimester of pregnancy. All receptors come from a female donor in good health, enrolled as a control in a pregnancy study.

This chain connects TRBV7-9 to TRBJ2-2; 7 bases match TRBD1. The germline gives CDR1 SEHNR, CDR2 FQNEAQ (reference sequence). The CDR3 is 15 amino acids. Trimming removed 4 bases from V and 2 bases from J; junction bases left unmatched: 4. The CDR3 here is CASSSQGINTGELFF. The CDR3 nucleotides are TGTGCCAGCAGCTCACAGGGGATAAACACCGGGGAGCTGTTTTTT.

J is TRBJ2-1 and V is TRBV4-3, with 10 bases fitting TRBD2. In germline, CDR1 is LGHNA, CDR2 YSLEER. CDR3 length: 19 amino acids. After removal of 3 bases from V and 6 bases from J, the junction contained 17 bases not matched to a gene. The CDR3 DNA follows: TGCGCCAGCAGCCACCCCAGTTACGGCGGGACTAGCGATTTCAATGAGCAGTTCTTC. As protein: CASSHPSYGGTSDFNEQFF.

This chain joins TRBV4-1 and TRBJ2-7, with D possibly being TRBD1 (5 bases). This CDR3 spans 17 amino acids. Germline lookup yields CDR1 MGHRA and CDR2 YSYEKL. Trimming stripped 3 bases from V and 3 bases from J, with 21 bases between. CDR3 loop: CASSQGMGRTRRYEQYF. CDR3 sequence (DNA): TGCGCCAGCAGCCAGGGTATGGGGCGAACGCGACGCTACGAGCAGTACTTC.

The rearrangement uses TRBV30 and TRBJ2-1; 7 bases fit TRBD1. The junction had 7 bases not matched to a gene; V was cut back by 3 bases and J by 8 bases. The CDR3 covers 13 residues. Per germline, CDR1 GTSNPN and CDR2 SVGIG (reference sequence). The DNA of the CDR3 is TGTGCCTGGAGAATAAAACAGGGGTATGAGCAGTTCTTC. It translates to CAWRIKQGYEQFF.

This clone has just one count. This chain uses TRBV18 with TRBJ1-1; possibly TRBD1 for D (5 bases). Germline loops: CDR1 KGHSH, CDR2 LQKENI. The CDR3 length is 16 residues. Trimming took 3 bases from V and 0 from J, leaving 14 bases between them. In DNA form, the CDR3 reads TGTGCCAGCTCACCCCGGGAGGGGCAACTGAACACTGAAGCTTTCTTT. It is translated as CASSPREGQLNTEAFF. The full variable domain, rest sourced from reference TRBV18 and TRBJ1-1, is NAGVMQNPRHLVRRRGQEARLRCSPMKGHSHVYWYRQLPEEGLKFMVYLQKENIIDESGMPKERFSAEFPKEGPSILRIQQVVRGDSAAYFCASSPREGQLNTEAFFGQGTRLTVV.

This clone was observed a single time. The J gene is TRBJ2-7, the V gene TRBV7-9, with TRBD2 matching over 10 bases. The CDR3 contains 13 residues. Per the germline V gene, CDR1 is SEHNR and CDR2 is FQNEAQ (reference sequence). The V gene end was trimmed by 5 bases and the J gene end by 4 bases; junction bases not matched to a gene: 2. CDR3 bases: TGTGCCAGCAGCGAACTAGCGGGGTACGAGCAGTACTTC. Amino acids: CASSELAGYEQYF.

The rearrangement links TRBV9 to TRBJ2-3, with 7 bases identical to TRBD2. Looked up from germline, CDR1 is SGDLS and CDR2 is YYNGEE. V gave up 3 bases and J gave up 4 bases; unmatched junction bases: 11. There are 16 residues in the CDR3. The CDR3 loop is CASSASGGRPSDTQYF. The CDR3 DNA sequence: TGTGCCAGCAGCGCCTCCGGGGGGAGGCCGTCAGATACGCAGTATTTT.

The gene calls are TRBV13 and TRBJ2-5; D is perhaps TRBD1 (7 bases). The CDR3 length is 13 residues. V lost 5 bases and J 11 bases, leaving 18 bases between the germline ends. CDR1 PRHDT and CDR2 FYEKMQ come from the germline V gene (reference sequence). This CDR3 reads CASSPRAGQPQYF. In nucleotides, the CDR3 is TGTGCCAGCAGCCCTCGGGCGGGACAGCCACAGTACTTC.

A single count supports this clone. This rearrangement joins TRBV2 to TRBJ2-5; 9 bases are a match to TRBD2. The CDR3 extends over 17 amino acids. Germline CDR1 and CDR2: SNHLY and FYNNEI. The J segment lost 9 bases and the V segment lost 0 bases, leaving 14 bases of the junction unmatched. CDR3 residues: CASSEAPGTSRQGAQYF. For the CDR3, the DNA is TGTGCCAGCAGTGAAGCCCCCGGGACTAGCCGGCAAGGGGCCCAGTACTTC. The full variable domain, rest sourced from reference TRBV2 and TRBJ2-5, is EPEVTQTPSHQVTQMGQEVILRCVPISNHLYFYWYRQILGQKVEFLVSFYNNEISEKSEIFDDQFSVERPDGSNFTLKIRSTKLEDSAMYFCASSEAPGTSRQGAQYFGPGTRLLVL.

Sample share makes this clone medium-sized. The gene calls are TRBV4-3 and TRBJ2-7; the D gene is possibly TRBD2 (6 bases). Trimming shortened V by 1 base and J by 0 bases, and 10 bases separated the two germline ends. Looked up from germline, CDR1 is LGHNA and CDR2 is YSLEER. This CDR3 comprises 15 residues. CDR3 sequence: CASSQVADYSYEQYF. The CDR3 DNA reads TGCGCCAGCAGCCAAGTAGCGGACTACTCCTACGAGCAGTACTTC.

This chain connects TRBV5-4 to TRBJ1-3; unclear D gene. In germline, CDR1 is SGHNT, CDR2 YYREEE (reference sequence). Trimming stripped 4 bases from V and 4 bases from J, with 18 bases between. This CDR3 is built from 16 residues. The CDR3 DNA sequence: TGTGCCAGCAGCCTTTCCCGGGAGATCACCGGAAACACCATATATTTT. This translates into CASSLSREITGNTIYF.

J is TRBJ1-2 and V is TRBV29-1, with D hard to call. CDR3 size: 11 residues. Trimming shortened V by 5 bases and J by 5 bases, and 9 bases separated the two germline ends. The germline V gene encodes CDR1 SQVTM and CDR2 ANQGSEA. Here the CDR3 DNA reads TGCAGCGTTATCTCAGAATATGGCTACACCTTC. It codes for CSVISEYGYTF.

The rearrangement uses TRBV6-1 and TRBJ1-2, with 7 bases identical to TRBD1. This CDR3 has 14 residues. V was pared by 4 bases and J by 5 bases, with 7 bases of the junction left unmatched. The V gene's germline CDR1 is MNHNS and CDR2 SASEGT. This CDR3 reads CASSVSGGWYGYTF. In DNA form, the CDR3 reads TGTGCCAGCAGTGTTTCAGGGGGATGGTATGGCTACACCTTC.

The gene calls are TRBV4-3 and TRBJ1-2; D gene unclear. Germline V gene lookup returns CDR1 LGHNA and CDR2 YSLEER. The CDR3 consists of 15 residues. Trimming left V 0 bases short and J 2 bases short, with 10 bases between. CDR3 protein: CASSQDLAANYGYTF. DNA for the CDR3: TGCGCCAGCAGCCAAGATCTAGCGGCCAACTATGGCTACACCTTC.

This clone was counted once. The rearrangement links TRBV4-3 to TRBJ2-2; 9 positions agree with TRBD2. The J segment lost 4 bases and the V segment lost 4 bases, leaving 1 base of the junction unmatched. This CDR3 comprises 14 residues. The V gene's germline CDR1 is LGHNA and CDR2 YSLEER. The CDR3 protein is CASSLLAGTGELFF. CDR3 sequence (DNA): TGCGCCAGCAGCCTACTAGCGGGCACCGGGGAGCTGTTTTTT.

The CDR3 region has the DNA TGCGCCAGCAGCCTGGACAGGGGGCCTTACGAGCAGTACTTC. This sequence encodes CASSLDRGPYEQYF. This chain links TRBV5-1 with TRBJ2-7, with 11 bases lining up with TRBD1. J gave up 4 bases and V 4 bases, and 4 bases lay outside the gene matches. Germline lookup yields CDR1 SGHRS and CDR2 YFSETQ. The CDR3 is 14 residues long.

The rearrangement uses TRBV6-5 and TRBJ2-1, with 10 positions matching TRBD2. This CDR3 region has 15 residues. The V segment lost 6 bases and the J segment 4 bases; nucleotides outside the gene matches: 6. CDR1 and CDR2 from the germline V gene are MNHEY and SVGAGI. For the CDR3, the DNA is TGTGCCAGCAGACCCGAGCGGGGGGGATACAATGAGCAGTTCTTC. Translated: CASRPERGGYNEQFF.

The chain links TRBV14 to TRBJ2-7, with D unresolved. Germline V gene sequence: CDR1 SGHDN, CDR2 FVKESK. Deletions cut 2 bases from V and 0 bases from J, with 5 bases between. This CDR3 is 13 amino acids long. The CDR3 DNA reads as TGTGCCAGCAGCCAAATGAGCTCCTACGAGCAGTACTTC. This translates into CASSQMSSYEQYF. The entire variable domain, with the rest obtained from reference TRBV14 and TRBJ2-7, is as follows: EAGVTQFPSHSVIEKGQTVTLRCDPISGHDNLYWYRRVMGKEIKFLLHFVKESKQDESGMPNNRFLAERTGGTYSTLKVQPAELEDSGVYFCASSQMSSYEQYFGPGTRLTVT.

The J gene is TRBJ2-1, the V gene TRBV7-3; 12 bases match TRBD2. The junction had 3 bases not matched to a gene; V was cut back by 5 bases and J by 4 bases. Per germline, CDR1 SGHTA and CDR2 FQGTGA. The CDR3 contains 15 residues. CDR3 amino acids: CASSAGLAGYNEQFF. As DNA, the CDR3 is TGTGCCAGCAGCGCCGGACTAGCGGGATACAATGAGCAGTTCTTC.

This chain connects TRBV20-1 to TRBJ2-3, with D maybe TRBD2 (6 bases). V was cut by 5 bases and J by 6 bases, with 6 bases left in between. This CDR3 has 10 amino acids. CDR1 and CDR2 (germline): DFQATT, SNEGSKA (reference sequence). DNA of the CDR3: TGCAGTGCTGGGACTGATACGCAGTATTTT. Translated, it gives CSAGTDTQYF.

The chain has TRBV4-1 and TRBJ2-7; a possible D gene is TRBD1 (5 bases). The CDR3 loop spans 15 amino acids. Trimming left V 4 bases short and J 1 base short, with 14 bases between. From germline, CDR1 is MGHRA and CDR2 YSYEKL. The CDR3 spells CASSRTLTGSYEQYF. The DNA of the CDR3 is TGCGCCAGCAGCCGAACTCTTACAGGATCCTACGAGCAGTACTTC.

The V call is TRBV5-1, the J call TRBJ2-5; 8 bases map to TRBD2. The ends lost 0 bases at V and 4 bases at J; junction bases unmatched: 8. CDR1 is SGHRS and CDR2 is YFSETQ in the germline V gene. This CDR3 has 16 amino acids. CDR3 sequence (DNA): TGCGCCAGCAGCTTGGACGGGACTAGGAGTGGAGAGACCCAGTACTTC. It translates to CASSLDGTRSGETQYF.

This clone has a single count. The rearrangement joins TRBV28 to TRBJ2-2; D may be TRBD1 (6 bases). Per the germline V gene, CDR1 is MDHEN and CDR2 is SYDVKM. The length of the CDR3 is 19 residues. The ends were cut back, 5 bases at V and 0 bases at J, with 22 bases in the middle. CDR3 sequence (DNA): TGTGCCAGCAGTAGAGATCTCCGGACAGTCCATACGAACACCGGGGAGCTGTTTTTT. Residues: CASSRDLRTVHTNTGELFF.

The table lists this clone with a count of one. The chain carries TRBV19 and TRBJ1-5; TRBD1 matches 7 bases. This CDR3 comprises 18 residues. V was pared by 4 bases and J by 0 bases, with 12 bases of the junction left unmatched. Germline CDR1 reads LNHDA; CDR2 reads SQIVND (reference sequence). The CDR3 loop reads CASSTGGTAKVSNQPQHF. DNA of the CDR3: TGTGCCAGTAGTACAGGAGGGACAGCAAAGGTTAGCAATCAGCCCCAGCATTTT.

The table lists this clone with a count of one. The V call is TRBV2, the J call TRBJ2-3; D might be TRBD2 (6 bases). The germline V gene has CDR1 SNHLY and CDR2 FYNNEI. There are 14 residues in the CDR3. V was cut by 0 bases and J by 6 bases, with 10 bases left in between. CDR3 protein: CASSEAGGWDTQYF. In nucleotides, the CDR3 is TGTGCCAGCAGTGAAGCAGGAGGGTGGGATACGCAGTATTTT.